One and the same sample provided the 28 T cell receptor beta chains below, sequenced in a study of cytomegalovirus exposure and HLA in healthy donors. Repertoires were generated with immunoSEQ multiplex PCR, while TCRdb's copy carries only in-frame clones and drops some. The sample lists hundreds of thousands of clones, over 80% seen once, with over 12% in the top ten. Material: PBMCs. Every receptor here comes from a young woman in good health and CMV-seropositive.

V and J are TRBV4-3 and TRBJ2-7; weak D call: TRBD2 (5 bases). V lost 0 bases and J lost 2, with 14 bases in between. The CDR3 loop spans 16 amino acids. Germline values: CDR1 LGHNA, CDR2 YSLEER. The CDR3 protein is CASSQEDPSRTYEQYF. CDR3 sequence (DNA): TGCGCCAGCAGCCAAGAAGACCCTAGCCGGACCTACGAGCAGTACTTC.

This CDR3 is CASSQRQGSTNEKLFF. The CDR3 DNA reads TGCGCCAGCAGCCAACGACAGGGTTCAACTAATGAAAAACTGTTTTTT. V usage is TRBV4-1 and J usage is TRBJ1-4, with 7 bases that match TRBD1. Per the germline V gene, CDR1 is MGHRA and CDR2 is YSYEKL. After removal of 2 bases from V and 0 bases from J, the junction contained 3 bases not matched to a gene. The CDR3 spans 16 residues.

This clone was picked up many times. This chain joins TRBV28 and TRBJ1-2; tentatively, D is TRBD1 (6 bases). Germline loops: CDR1 MDHEN, CDR2 SYDVKM. This CDR3 is built from 13 residues. The V gene lost 5 bases and the J gene lost 6 bases, with 13 bases spanning the gap. This chain's CDR3 is CASSETGSNGYTF. DNA of the CDR3: TGTGCCAGCAGTGAAACAGGGTCTAATGGCTACACCTTC.

This chain uses TRBV19 with TRBJ2-7; TRBD1 matches at 9 bases. V was pared by 4 bases and J by 2 bases, with 6 bases of the junction left unmatched. Germline V gives CDR1 LNHDA, CDR2 SQIVND (reference sequence). This CDR3 spans 15 amino acids. CDR3 loop: CASSNRGRQPYEQYF. The CDR3 bases are TGTGCCAGTAGTAACAGGGGGCGCCAACCCTACGAGCAGTACTTC.

This chain links TRBV4-1 with TRBJ1-2; TRBD1 is a possible D gene (5 bases). Trimming left V 0 bases short and J 8 bases short, with 16 bases between. Germline lookup yields CDR1 MGHRA and CDR2 YSYEKL. The length of the CDR3 is 15 residues. CDR3 in DNA: TGCGCCAGCAGCCAAGAACCGGGAAGGGGTCGCGGCTACACCTTC. Translating gives CASSQEPGRGRGYTF.

V gene TRBV5-6 combines with J gene TRBJ1-1; D unclear. The CDR3 totals 12 residues. CDR1 is SGHDT and CDR2 is YYEEEE in the germline V gene. The V and J ends lost 5 bases and 4 bases respectively, with 9 bases between them. CDR3 coding DNA: TGTGCCAGCAGGCTGAGGGCCACTGAAGCTTTCTTT. Amino acids: CASRLRATEAFF.

The table lists this clone with a count of one. The chain links TRBV4-3 to TRBJ2-3; weak D call: TRBD1 (5 bases). The CDR3 extends over 15 amino acids. Germline V gives CDR1 LGHNA, CDR2 YSLEER. Trimming pared 0 bases from V and 0 bases from J, leaving 7 bases between. As DNA, the CDR3 is TGCGCCAGCAGCCAAGACAGGGCGAGCACAGATACGCAGTATTTT. Translation gives CASSQDRASTDTQYF.

This clone was found once. The CDR3 DNA is TGCGCCAGCAGCTTACAAACGCAGAACACTGAAGCTTTCTTT. Encoded protein: CASSLQTQNTEAFF. This chain links TRBV5-1 with TRBJ1-1; D is ambiguous. The CDR3 has 14 amino acids. Looked up from germline, CDR1 is SGHRS and CDR2 is YFSETQ. The V end was cut by 2 bases, the J end by 1 base, with 9 bases between.

The chain carries TRBV13 and TRBJ1-2; 7 nucleotides agree with TRBD1. The CDR3 length is 17 residues. J gave up 2 bases and V 2 bases, and 11 bases lay outside the gene matches. Germline CDR1 reads PRHDT; CDR2 reads FYEKMQ (reference sequence). CDR3 bases: TGTGCCAGCAGCTTACCCGGAAAGGGGGCTTCAAACTATGGCTACACCTTC. Amino acid sequence: CASSLPGKGASNYGYTF.

In its sample, this clone was seen a few times. The chain uses TRBV11-2 and TRBJ2-7, with 7 bases that match TRBD2. Germline values: CDR1 SGHAT, CDR2 FQNNGV. V lost 1 base to trimming and J lost 4 bases; unmatched junction nucleotides: 4. The CDR3 is 14 residues long. The CDR3 region is CASSLASGKYEQYF. The CDR3 DNA is TGTGCCAGCAGCTTAGCCAGCGGGAAGTACGAGCAGTACTTC. Based on the CDR3 plus reference TRBV11-2 and TRBJ2-7, the full variable domain is EAGVAQSPRYKIIEKRQSVAFWCNPISGHATLYWYQQILGQGPKLLIQFQNNGVVDDSQLPKDRFSAERLKGVDSTLKIQPAKLEDSAVYLCASSLASGKYEQYFGPGTRLTVT.

The chain employs TRBV30 and TRBJ2-1; D remains ambiguous. Per germline, CDR1 GTSNPN and CDR2 SVGIG (reference sequence). The V end was cut by 2 bases, the J end by 3 bases, with 11 bases between. The CDR3 contains 14 residues. Here the CDR3 reads CAWSRADLYNEQFF. The CDR3 coding sequence is TGTGCCTGGAGTAGGGCGGACCTCTACAATGAGCAGTTCTTC.

This clone was counted a few times. J is TRBJ1-2 and V is TRBV19; D is undetermined. CDR1 and CDR2 (germline): LNHDA, SQIVND (reference sequence). The CDR3 length is 15 residues. The ends were cut back, 2 bases at V and 7 bases at J, with 17 bases in the middle. This CDR3 is CASSINSAAARGYTF. CDR3 nucleotide sequence: TGTGCCAGTAGTATAAACTCGGCCGCGGCTCGTGGCTACACCTTC.

This clone came up once. This chain connects TRBV28 to TRBJ1-2, with 11 positions matching TRBD1. CDR1 MDHEN and CDR2 SYDVKM come from the germline V gene. After removal of 2 bases from V and 5 bases from J, the junction contained 16 bases not matched to a gene. CDR3 length equals 19 residues. In DNA form, the CDR3 reads TGTGCCAGCAGTTTACCCCGTGGGATTGGACAGGGGGCAGGATATGGCTACACCTTC. This encodes CASSLPRGIGQGAGYGYTF.

This clone has just a few counts. This CDR3 is also generated by other DNA sequences in the sample. The chain has TRBV15 and TRBJ1-5; D uncertain. CDR3 size: 13 residues. The germline gives CDR1 LNHNV, CDR2 YYDKDF (reference sequence). V lost 1 base and J lost 2, with 3 bases in between. CDR3 DNA: TGTGCCACCAGCAGAGGTGGCAATCAGCCCCAGCATTTT. Translation: CATSRGGNQPQHF.

The chain couples TRBV28 to TRBJ2-7, with D unclear. The CDR3 contains 13 residues. In germline, CDR1 is MDHEN, CDR2 SYDVKM. V was shortened by 5 bases and J by 6 bases, with 14 bases between the two germline ends. CDR3 bases: TGTGCCAGCAGTCCCAACGTAGGGCCCGAGCAGTACTTC. Its translation is CASSPNVGPEQYF.

This clone was counted once. The chain is built from TRBV5-6 and TRBJ2-3, with TRBD2 as a possible D gene (6 bases). Deletions cut 6 bases from V and 2 bases from J, with 10 bases between. The CDR3 covers 13 residues. CDR1 is SGHDT, CDR2 YYEEEE, per germline. The CDR3 reads CASNRGITDTQYF. In DNA form, the CDR3 reads TGTGCCAGCAATCGGGGGATCACAGATACGCAGTATTTT.

The rearrangement uses TRBV25-1 and TRBJ2-3; TRBD1 might be the D (6 bases). The CDR3 consists of 15 residues. Deletions cut 6 bases from V and 1 base from J, with 14 bases between. Looked up from germline, CDR1 is MGHDK and CDR2 is SYGVNS. The CDR3 DNA follows: TGTGCCAGCAGCCTTACAGGGCGGGGCACAGATACGCAGTATTTT. Encoded protein: CASSLTGRGTDTQYF.

This sequence joins TRBV11-2 and TRBJ2-5; D remains unclear. V was clipped by 8 bases and J by 5 bases, with 12 bases between them. The germline V gene has CDR1 SGHAT and CDR2 FQNNGV. This CDR3 contains 12 residues. The CDR3 coding sequence is TGTGCCAGCGGTTCCAGCCGCGAGACCCAGTACTTC. Its translation: CASGSSRETQYF.

The V and J genes are TRBV11-2 and TRBJ2-7; 7 positions agree with TRBD1. The CDR3 runs 15 residues. Trimming cost V 3 bases and J 2 bases; bases outside gene matches: 7. Germline V gives CDR1 SGHAT, CDR2 FQNNGV. This CDR3 reads CASSFDRDGPYEQYF. The DNA of the CDR3 is TGTGCCAGCAGCTTTGACAGGGATGGACCCTACGAGCAGTACTTC. Full variable domain (outside the CDR3, taken from reference TRBV11-2 and TRBJ2-7): EAGVAQSPRYKIIEKRQSVAFWCNPISGHATLYWYQQILGQGPKLLIQFQNNGVVDDSQLPKDRFSAERLKGVDSTLKIQPAKLEDSAVYLCASSFDRDGPYEQYFGPGTRLTVT.

Remarks on this clone: One end of the junction is discordant with germline, which a read error may explain. The rearrangement uses TRBV7-7 and TRBJ2-5; 8 bases are shared with TRBD1. Germline lookup yields CDR1 SSHAT and CDR2 FNYEAQ (reference sequence). CDR3 size: 14 residues. Here the CDR3 reads CASSLGQGSETQYF. CDR3 coding DNA: TGTGCTAGCAGCTTAGGACAGGGTTCCGAGACCCAGTACTTC.

The rearrangement links TRBV5-4 to TRBJ2-7; D not certain. Trimming pared 1 base from V and 6 bases from J, leaving 14 bases between. The CDR3 runs to 14 residues. In germline, CDR1 is SGHNT, CDR2 YYREEE (reference sequence). CDR3 bases: TGTGCCAGCAGCTTGTGGTCTAGAACCGCCGAGCAGTACTTC. Translating it yields CASSLWSRTAEQYF.

Comment on this clone: The junction departs from germline at one end; a sequencing error may be responsible. V usage is TRBV11-2 and J usage is TRBJ2-2, with D uncertain. The CDR3 length is 14 residues. In germline, CDR1 is SGHAT, CDR2 FQNNGV. Written as DNA, the CDR3 is TGTGCCAGCAGCCCCCGATCGAAAACCGGGGAGCTGTTTTTT. It specifies CASSPRSKTGELFF.

The CDR3 loop reads CASTRRNSYEQYF. CDR3 DNA: TGTGCCAGCACCCGACGCAACTCCTACGAGCAGTACTTC. The chain couples TRBV28 to TRBJ2-7; D is undetermined. Germline CDR1 is MDHEN and CDR2 is SYDVKM. CDR3 length: 13 amino acids. Deletions cut 7 bases from V and 0 bases from J, with 10 bases between.

In this sample, this clone turned up once. This chain joins TRBV30 and TRBJ2-7; no reliable D call. Germline lookup yields CDR1 GTSNPN and CDR2 SVGIG (reference sequence). This CDR3 spans 16 amino acids. Trimming removed 1 base from V and 2 bases from J, with 18 bases in between. CDR3: CAWSGIWSSPTYEQYF. CDR3 sequence (DNA): TGTGCCTGGAGTGGGATTTGGAGTTCCCCTACCTACGAGCAGTACTTC.

The chain couples TRBV2 to TRBJ2-2; 12 bases match TRBD2. The CDR3 totals 15 residues. Germline-derived CDR1 and CDR2 are SNHLY and FYNNEI. J was trimmed by 6 bases and V by 8 bases; bases with no gene match: 7. The CDR3 nucleotides read TGTGCCAGCCTGACTAGCGGGAGTTACTCCGGGGAGCTGTTTTTT. Amino acids: CASLTSGSYSGELFF.

The chain has TRBV30 and TRBJ2-2; D is perhaps TRBD2 (5 bases). V lost 0 bases and J lost 8, with 7 bases in between. Germline loops: CDR1 GTSNPN, CDR2 SVGIG (reference sequence). CDR3 length equals 12 residues. CDR3 region: CAWSVLGGELFF. The CDR3 DNA follows: TGTGCCTGGAGTGTACTAGGTGGGGAGCTGTTTTTT.

As for this clone: An end of the junction does not agree with germline; a read error may underlie this. The chain is built from TRBV30 and TRBJ1-1; 7 bases agree with TRBD1. The CDR3 is 11 residues long. From germline, CDR1 is GTSNPN and CDR2 SVGIG (reference sequence). The CDR3 nucleotides are TGTGCCTGGAGTGCAGGAGCCTCGGGACAGTTT. Translated: CAWSAGASGQF.

This chain joins TRBV2 and TRBJ1-2; D gene unclear. V was pared by 4 bases and J by 6 bases, with 12 bases between. The CDR3 is 13 residues long. CDR1 and CDR2 from the germline V gene are SNHLY and FYNNEI. The CDR3 here is CASSVLGEDGYTF. The CDR3 region has the DNA TGTGCCAGCAGTGTCCTTGGGGAGGATGGCTACACCTTC.